One and the same sample provided the 9 T cell receptor beta chains below, sequenced in a study of blood T cell repertoires in COVID-19. Assay: immunoSEQ multiplex PCR; the TCRdb copy retains only in-frame clones and omits some. The sample records about 400,000 clones, 70% to 90% being singletons. Sequenced: PBMCs or T cells enriched from blood (not recorded which). The receptors derive from a woman aged 40 to 50 with acute COVID-19.

The rearrangement links TRBV5-1 to TRBJ2-7; 9 nucleotides agree with TRBD2. The CDR3 is made up of 14 amino acids. Germline values: CDR1 SGHRS, CDR2 YFSETQ. Trimming removed 1 base from V and 2 bases from J; junction bases left unmatched: 1. CDR3: CASSLTSGPYEQYF. CDR3 DNA: TGCGCCAGCAGCTTGACTAGCGGGCCCTACGAGCAGTACTTC. The variable domain in full, with the rest retrieved from reference TRBV5-1 and TRBJ2-7, is KAGVTQTPRYLIKTRGQQVTLSCSPISGHRSVSWYQQTPGQGLQFLFEYFSETQRNKGNFPGRFSGRQFSNSRSEMNVSTLELGDSALYLCASSLTSGPYEQYFGPGTRLTVT.

V usage is TRBV30 and J usage is TRBJ1-2; the D is unclear. V was clipped by 2 bases and J by 0 bases, with 10 bases between them. The CDR3 contains 14 residues. Germline lookup yields CDR1 GTSNPN and CDR2 SVGIG (reference sequence). CDR3 sequence (DNA): TGTGCCTGGAGTCGGGTACCCTCTAACTATGGCTACACCTTC. Translated: CAWSRVPSNYGYTF.

The chain carries TRBV5-4 and TRBJ2-5; the match to TRBD1 covers 9 bases. Germline-derived CDR1 and CDR2 are SGHNT and YYREEE (reference sequence). The length of the CDR3 is 15 residues. J was trimmed by 4 bases and V by 4 bases; bases with no gene match: 8. The CDR3 DNA reads as TGTGCCAGCAGCAAAGCGACAGGGGGTGTAGAGACCCAGTACTTC. It is translated as CASSKATGGVETQYF.

The chain combines TRBV4-1 with TRBJ1-5; the D gene is possibly TRBD1 (5 bases). This CDR3 is 15 amino acids long. From germline, CDR1 is MGHRA and CDR2 YSYEKL. Trimming shortened V by 3 bases and J by 0 bases, and 9 bases separated the two germline ends. The CDR3 loop is CASSHAGDSNQPQHF. In nucleotides, the CDR3 is TGCGCCAGCAGCCACGCGGGGGATAGCAATCAGCCCCAGCATTTT.

The chain employs TRBV18 and TRBJ1-6; 7 bases agree with TRBD1. The length of the CDR3 is 14 residues. Losses at the gene ends were 4 bases for V and 7 bases for J; bases not matched to a gene: 4. From germline, CDR1 is KGHSH and CDR2 LQKENI. For the CDR3, the DNA is TGTGCCAGCTCACAGACAGGGAACAATTCACCCCTCCACTTT. It encodes CASSQTGNNSPLHF.

The rearrangement uses TRBV11-2 and TRBJ2-3; 10 bases line up with TRBD2. Looked up from germline, CDR1 is SGHAT and CDR2 is FQNNGV. The junction had 9 bases not matched to a gene; V was cut back by 6 bases and J by 3 bases. The CDR3 loop spans 16 amino acids. CDR3 sequence (DNA): TGTGCCAGCAGACCCCTAGCGGGGGCCACAACAGATACGCAGTATTTT. It translates to CASRPLAGATTDTQYF.

J is TRBJ1-5 and V is TRBV24-1, with TRBD1 matching 8 bases. With V trimmed by 4 bases and J by 5 bases, 6 bases remained unmatched. There are 15 residues in the CDR3. Germline V gene lookup returns CDR1 KGHDR and CDR2 SFDVKD. CDR3 nucleotide sequence: TGTGCCACCAGTGACTCCGGGACAGGCTATCAGCCCCAGCATTTT. Translating gives CATSDSGTGYQPQHF.

Points on this clone: The sample holds other DNA sequences that translate to the same CDR3. The J gene is TRBJ1-6, the V gene TRBV9, with 7 nucleotides matching TRBD1. The CDR3 spans 13 residues. Germline V lookup: CDR1 SGDLS, CDR2 YYNGEE. The V gene end was trimmed by 2 bases and the J gene end by 9 bases; junction bases not matched to a gene: 2. CDR3 protein: CASSVAGGSPLHF. The CDR3 DNA follows: TGTGCCAGCAGCGTTGCAGGGGGTTCACCCCTCCACTTT.

This chain links TRBV15 with TRBJ1-5, with a weak D call TRBD1 (5 bases). CDR1 and CDR2 (germline): LNHNV, YYDKDF (reference sequence). V gave up 0 bases and J gave up 6 bases, with 9 bases separating them. CDR3 length equals 14 residues. The CDR3: CATSRDRVGQPQHF. The DNA for the CDR3 is TGTGCCACCAGCAGAGACAGGGTGGGTCAGCCCCAGCATTTT.